This T cell receptor (beta chain) originates from a study of beta chain features in type 1 diabetes. About the research overall: All samples together contributed around 98,000,000 sorted cells for examination.

This clone was picked up a small number of times. Isolated RNA was reverse transcribed in full, so expressed TCRB transcripts were sequenced. Some clones are missing from TCRdb's copy, which holds only in-frame ones; the method was immunoSEQ multiplex PCR. Here the sample spans 250,000 to 350,000 clones, 9.5% to 11% being singletons. V lost 5 bases and J lost 3, with 11 bases in between. CDR3 length: 14 residues. Germline CDR1 SGHTA, CDR2 FQGTGA. Naive, central memory, regulatory and stem cell-like memory cells within the CD4+ compartment were sorted using CD45RO/CCR7/CD25/CD127/CD95/CD27. The sequencing input was naive CD4+ T cells from blood. The chain combines TRBV7-3 with TRBJ2-1; D may be TRBD2 (6 bases). The sequence was collected from a woman in her thirties in good health. CDR3 nucleotide sequence: TGTGCCAGCAGCGGAGGGGCCCTCTACAATGAGCAGTTCTTC. Translating gives CASSGGALYNEQFF.